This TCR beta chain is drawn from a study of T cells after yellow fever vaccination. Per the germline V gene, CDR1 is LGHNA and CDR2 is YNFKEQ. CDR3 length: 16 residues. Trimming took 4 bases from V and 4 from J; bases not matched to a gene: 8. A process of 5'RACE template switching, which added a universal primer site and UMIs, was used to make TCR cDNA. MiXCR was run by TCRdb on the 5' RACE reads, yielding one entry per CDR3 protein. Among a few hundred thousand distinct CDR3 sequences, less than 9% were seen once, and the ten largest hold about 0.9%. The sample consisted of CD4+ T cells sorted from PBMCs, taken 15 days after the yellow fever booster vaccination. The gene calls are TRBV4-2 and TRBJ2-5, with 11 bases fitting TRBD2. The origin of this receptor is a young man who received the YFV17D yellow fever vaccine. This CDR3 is CASSPRTSGLGETQYF. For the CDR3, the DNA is TGTGCCAGCAGCCCCCGGACTAGCGGGCTTGGAGAGACCCAGTACTTC.